The 6 T cell receptor beta chains in this list originate from one sample, sequenced in a study of blood T cells in healthy people across ages. The second PCR ran roughly 7 to 12 cycles with a sample-barcoded 5' primer and J-beta primers. Each CDR3 protein gets one entry after TCRdb re-called the 5' RACE reads with MiXCR. The repertoire includes some 900,000 distinct CDR3 sequences, 25% to 30% of them detected once, and 17% sits in the top ten. Material for sequencing was blood. Receptor source: an elderly woman in good health.

A note on this clonotype: One base away lies a much larger clone, so this may be a sequencing read error. The chain recombines TRBV6-6 with TRBJ2-6; D tentatively fits TRBD1 or TRBD2 (5 bases each). This CDR3 spans 16 amino acids. Germline CDR1 MNHNY, CDR2 SVGAGI (reference sequence). CDR3 sequence reads: CASSPGQHSGANVQTF. The DNA for the CDR3 is TGTGCCAGCAGCCCGGGGCAGCACTCTGGGGCCAACGTCCAGACTTTC.

V is TRBV4-1 and J is TRBJ1-4; the match to TRBD1 covers 10 bases. The CDR3 covers 15 residues. The V and J ends lost 1 base and 5 bases, in that order; junction bases with no gene match: 1. Germline assignment: CDR1 MGHRA and CDR2 YSYEKL. Written as DNA, the CDR3 is TGCGCCAGCAGCCAAGTGGACAGGGGGAATGAAAAACTGTTTTTT. This sequence encodes CASSQVDRGNEKLFF.

This sequence joins TRBV18 and TRBJ2-2; no reliable D call. The CDR3 totals 15 residues. V was clipped by 0 bases and J by 1 base, with 6 bases between them. Germline CDR1 and CDR2: KGHSH and LQKENI. The CDR3 region has the DNA TGTGCCAGCTCACCACCTCTGGGGAACACCGGGGAGCTGTTTTTT. The encoded protein is CASSPPLGNTGELFF.

This clonotype was counted ten times or more. The J gene is TRBJ2-7, the V gene TRBV7-6; the match to TRBD1 covers 7 bases. The J call may be in error: the DNA end matches TRBJ2-5 better. The CDR3 consists of 13 residues. Germline V gene data show CDR1 as SGHVS and CDR2 as FNYEAQ. Here the CDR3 reads CASSLQGVQTQYF. CDR3 sequence (DNA): TGTGCCAGCAGCTTACAGGGGGTGCAGACCCAGTACTTC.

The V and J genes are TRBV10-3 and TRBJ1-5; TRBD1 matches 10 bases. V lost 2 bases, J lost 4 bases, and 2 bases stayed unmatched. Germline values: CDR1 ENHRY, CDR2 SYGVKD. The CDR3 covers 15 residues. The CDR3 spells CAISEGQGGNQPQHF. DNA of the CDR3: TGTGCCATCAGTGAGGGACAGGGGGGGAATCAGCCCCAGCATTTT.

This chain connects TRBV12-3 or TRBV12-4 to TRBJ1-2; tentative D call: TRBD1 (5 bases). This CDR3 has 15 residues. Trimming removed 7 bases at V and 8 bases at J, with 23 bases between. CDR3: CASTSTSSGGGGYTF. The CDR3 region has the DNA TGTGCCAGCACATCCACTAGCTCGGGGGGAGGCGGCTACACCTTC.